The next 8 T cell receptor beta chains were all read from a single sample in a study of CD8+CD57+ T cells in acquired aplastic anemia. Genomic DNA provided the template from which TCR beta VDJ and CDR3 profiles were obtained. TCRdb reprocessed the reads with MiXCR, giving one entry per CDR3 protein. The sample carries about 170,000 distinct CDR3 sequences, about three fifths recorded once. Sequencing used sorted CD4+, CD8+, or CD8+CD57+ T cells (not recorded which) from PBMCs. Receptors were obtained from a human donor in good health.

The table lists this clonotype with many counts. The CDR3 sequence: CASSFSLTEAFF. In nucleotides, the CDR3 is TGTGCCAGCAGCTTTTCGCTCACTGAAGCTTTCTTT. The chain has TRBV7-8 and TRBJ1-1; D gene ambiguous. Germline lookup yields CDR1 SGHVS and CDR2 FQNEAQ. The CDR3 has 12 residues. V dropped 3 bases and J dropped 4 bases, with 6 bases sitting between them.

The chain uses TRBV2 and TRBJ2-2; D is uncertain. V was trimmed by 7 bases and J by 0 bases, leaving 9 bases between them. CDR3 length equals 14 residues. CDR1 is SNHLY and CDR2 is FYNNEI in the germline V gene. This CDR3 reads CASKYVANTGELFF. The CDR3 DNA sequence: TGTGCCAGCAAGTATGTCGCGAACACCGGGGAGCTGTTTTTT. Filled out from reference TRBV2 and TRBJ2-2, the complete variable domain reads EPEVTQTPSHQVTQMGQEVILRCVPISNHLYFYWYRQILGQKVEFLVSFYNNEISEKSEIFDDQFSVERPDGSNFTLKIRSTKLEDSAMYFCASKYVANTGELFFGEGSRLTVL.

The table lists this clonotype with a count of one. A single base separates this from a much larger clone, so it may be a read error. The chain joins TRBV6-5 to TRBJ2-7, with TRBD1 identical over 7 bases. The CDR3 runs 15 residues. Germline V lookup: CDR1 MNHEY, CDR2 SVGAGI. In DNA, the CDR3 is TGTGCCAGCAGACCCGGACAGGTACCCTCCTACGAGCAGTGCTTC. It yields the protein CASRPGQVPSYEQCF.

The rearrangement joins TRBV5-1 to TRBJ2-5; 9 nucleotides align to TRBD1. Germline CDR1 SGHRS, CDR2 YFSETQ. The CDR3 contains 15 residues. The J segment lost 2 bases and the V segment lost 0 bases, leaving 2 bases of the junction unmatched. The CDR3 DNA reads TGCGCCAGCAGCTTGGGGGACAGGGAGCAAGAGACCCAGTACTTC. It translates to CASSLGDREQETQYF.

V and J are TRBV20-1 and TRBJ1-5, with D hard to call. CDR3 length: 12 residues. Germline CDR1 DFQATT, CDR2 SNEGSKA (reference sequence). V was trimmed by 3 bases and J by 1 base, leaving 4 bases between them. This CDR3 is CSARGSNQPQHF. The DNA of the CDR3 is TGCAGTGCTAGGGGGAGCAATCAGCCCCAGCATTTT.

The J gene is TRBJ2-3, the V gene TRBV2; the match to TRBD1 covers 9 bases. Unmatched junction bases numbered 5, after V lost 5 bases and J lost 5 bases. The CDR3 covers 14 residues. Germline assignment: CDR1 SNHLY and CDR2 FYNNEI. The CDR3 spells CASSQQGAGDTQYF. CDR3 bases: TGTGCCAGCAGTCAACAGGGGGCTGGAGATACGCAGTATTTT.

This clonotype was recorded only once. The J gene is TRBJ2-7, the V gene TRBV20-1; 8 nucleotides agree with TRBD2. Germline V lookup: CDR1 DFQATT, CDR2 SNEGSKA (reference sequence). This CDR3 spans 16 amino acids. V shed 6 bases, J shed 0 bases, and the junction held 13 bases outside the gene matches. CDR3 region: CSALGGDGGGSYEQYF. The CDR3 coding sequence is TGCAGTGCCCTGGGGGGGGACGGGGGGGGCTCCTACGAGCAGTACTTC.

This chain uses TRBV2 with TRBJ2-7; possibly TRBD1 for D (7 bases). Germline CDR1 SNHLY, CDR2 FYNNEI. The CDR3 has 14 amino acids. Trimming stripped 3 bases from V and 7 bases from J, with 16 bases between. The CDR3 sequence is CASSDQPPGGEQYF. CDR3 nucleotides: TGTGCCAGCAGTGACCAACCCCCAGGGGGGGAGCAGTACTTC.